A single sample is the source of the 26 T cell receptor beta chains below, sequenced in a study of CD8 T cells in ankylosing spondylitis. TCRdb itself ran the 5' RACE reads through MiXCR, one entry per CDR3 protein. The sample records hundreds of thousands of distinct CDR3 sequences, more than 20% being singletons. Sequencing used blood, either unsorted or a sorted T cell fraction (not recorded which). The origin of the receptors is a male donor with ankylosing spondylitis or in good health (not recorded which).

This clonotype was observed at least ten times. The chain couples TRBV7-8 to TRBJ2-1; D gene ambiguous. V gave up 4 bases and J gave up 0 bases, with 13 bases separating them. The CDR3 sequence is 16 residues long. The germline CDR1 and CDR2 sequences are SGHVS and FQNEAQ. CDR3 sequence reads: CASSWGYPSSYNEQFF. CDR3 coding DNA: TGTGCCAGCAGCTGGGGTTACCCGAGCTCCTACAATGAGCAGTTCTTC.

This rearrangement joins TRBV6-5 to TRBJ2-7; perhaps TRBD1 as D (6 bases). The germline CDR1 and CDR2 sequences are MNHEY and SVGAGI. CDR3 length equals 12 residues. Trimming removed 7 bases from V and 2 bases from J, with 9 bases in between. CDR3: CASTSGAYEQYF. The CDR3 coding sequence is TGTGCCAGCACCTCAGGGGCCTACGAGCAGTACTTC.

The chain recombines TRBV2 with TRBJ2-7; a possible D gene is TRBD1 (5 bases). The V and J ends lost 11 bases and 5 bases respectively, with 13 bases between them. CDR1 is SNHLY and CDR2 is FYNNEI in the germline V gene. This CDR3 is built from 11 residues. The CDR3 DNA sequence: TGTGCCGTCAGGGTTCCCCACGAGCAGTACTTC. Amino acids: CAVRVPHEQYF. Full variable domain (remainder filled in from reference TRBV2 and TRBJ2-7): EPEVTQTPSHQVTQMGQEVILRCVPISNHLYFYWYRQILGQKVEFLVSFYNNEISEKSEIFDDQFSVERPDGSNFTLKIRSTKLEDSAMYFCAVRVPHEQYFGPGTRLTVT.

Only a few counts were recorded for this clonotype. The rearrangement links TRBV10-2 to TRBJ2-2; 7 bases fit TRBD1. Looked up from germline, CDR1 is WSHSY and CDR2 is SAAADI. Trimming cost V 7 bases and J 1 base; bases outside gene matches: 3. CDR3 length equals 14 residues. The CDR3 protein is CASTWDRNTGELFF. For the CDR3, the DNA is TGCGCCAGCACCTGGGACAGGAACACCGGGGAGCTGTTTTTT.

Only a few counts were recorded for this clonotype. This chain's CDR3 is CASSPERVKSTDTQYF. The CDR3 DNA follows: TGCGCCAGCAGCCCGGAACGGGTAAAGAGCACAGATACGCAGTATTTT. V usage is TRBV5-1 and J usage is TRBJ2-3; D unresolved. With 4 bases removed from V and 0 bases from J, the gap between germline ends came to 15 bases. The CDR3 has 16 amino acids. CDR1 is SGHRS, CDR2 YFSETQ, per germline.

The chain uses TRBV6-4 and TRBJ2-3, with D perhaps matching TRBD1 (5 bases). The CDR3 contains 16 residues. Trimming cost V 4 bases and J 0 bases, with 14 bases left between them. From germline, CDR1 is MRHNA and CDR2 SNTAGT. As DNA, the CDR3 is TGTGCCAGCAGTGTCCCGACAGCTTCTAGCACAGATACGCAGTATTTT. It yields the protein CASSVPTASSTDTQYF.

This clonotype has more than one count but fewer than ten. V usage is TRBV28 and J usage is TRBJ2-5, with TRBD2 identical over 9 bases. V was clipped by 6 bases and J by 5 bases; unmatched bases: 13. There are 16 residues in the CDR3. Germline V gene lookup returns CDR1 MDHEN and CDR2 SYDVKM. As DNA, the CDR3 is TGTGCCAGCAGACTTGTGGCGGGGGGGCCGGATGAGACCCAGTACTTC. Translation: CASRLVAGGPDETQYF.

This chain links TRBV7-9 with TRBJ2-3; 9 bases match TRBD1. This CDR3 has 17 residues. Germline V lookup: CDR1 SEHNR, CDR2 FQNEAQ (reference sequence). J was trimmed by 4 bases and V by 5 bases; bases with no gene match: 13. The CDR3 nucleotides read TGTGCCAGCAGCCCAACTTTGGACAGGGGTGGCGCAGATACGCAGTATTTT. Its translation is CASSPTLDRGGADTQYF.

This chain links TRBV12-3 or TRBV12-4 with TRBJ2-4, with unresolved D. The V end was cut by 3 bases, the J end by 3 bases, with 9 bases between. The length of the CDR3 is 14 residues. As DNA, the CDR3 is TGTGCCAGCAGTTTGGCAAGGCTCAAAAACATTCAGTACTTC. This translates into CASSLARLKNIQYF.

In this sample, this clonotype turned up a few times. This rearrangement joins TRBV28 to TRBJ2-5; 8 nucleotides match TRBD1. CDR3 size: 13 residues. Germline CDR1 and CDR2: MDHEN and SYDVKM. V lost 6 bases and J lost 3; bases outside the gene matches: 3. The CDR3 DNA sequence: TGTGCCAGCAGAAGGACAGGGAAAGAGACCCAGTACTTC. As protein: CASRRTGKETQYF.

This clonotype was seen a few times. V usage is TRBV9 and J usage is TRBJ2-3, with D possibly TRBD2 on 5 matching bases. Germline CDR1 SGDLS, CDR2 YYNGEE. V lost 0 bases and J lost 0, with 14 bases in between. The CDR3 runs 17 residues. This CDR3 reads CASSVADRGYSTDTQYF. CDR3 DNA sequence: TGTGCCAGCAGCGTAGCAGACCGGGGTTACAGCACAGATACGCAGTATTTT.

This chain joins TRBV5-1 and TRBJ2-2; either TRBD1 or TRBD2 may supply D (5 bases each). The V end was cut by 5 bases, the J end by 11 bases, with 22 bases between. There are 15 residues in the CDR3. The germline CDR1 and CDR2 sequences are SGHRS and YFSETQ. CDR3 loop: CASSRGDWTPKELFF. The CDR3 DNA is TGCGCCAGCAGTCGGGGCGACTGGACACCCAAAGAGCTGTTTTTT.

Many counts were recorded for this clonotype. The gene calls are TRBV28 and TRBJ2-1; 7 bases align to TRBD1. Germline-derived CDR1 and CDR2 are MDHEN and SYDVKM. Trimming removed 3 bases from V and 3 bases from J; junction bases left unmatched: 5. The CDR3 loop spans 15 amino acids. The CDR3 loop reads CASSFLTGNYNEQFF. CDR3 nucleotides: TGTGCCAGCAGTTTTTTGACAGGGAACTACAATGAGCAGTTCTTC.

The gene calls are TRBV11-2 and TRBJ1-5, with 7 bases lining up with TRBD1. V lost 1 base to trimming and J lost 4 bases; unmatched junction nucleotides: 7. Germline loops: CDR1 SGHAT, CDR2 FQNNGV. This CDR3 has 16 residues. DNA of the CDR3: TGTGCCAGCAGCTTAGTGGTCGGGACAGAGAATCAGCCCCAGCATTTT. Translating gives CASSLVVGTENQPQHF.

The chain combines TRBV28 with TRBJ2-5; 10 positions agree with TRBD2. This CDR3 contains 15 residues. CDR1 is MDHEN and CDR2 is SYDVKM in the germline V gene. The V gene end was trimmed by 3 bases and the J gene end by 0 bases; junction bases not matched to a gene: 1. The CDR3 sequence: CASSLLAGDQETQYF. CDR3 coding DNA: TGTGCCAGCAGTTTGCTAGCGGGGGACCAAGAGACCCAGTACTTC.

This clonotype was seen a handful of times. The V call is TRBV12-3 or TRBV12-4, the J call TRBJ1-2, with 9 bases that match TRBD1. J was trimmed by 6 bases and V by 4 bases; bases with no gene match: 12. This CDR3 region has 16 residues. CDR3 in DNA: TGTGCCAGCAGTTCCGGGACAGGGCTTTTGAACGATGGCTACACCTTC. It specifies CASSSGTGLLNDGYTF.

The chain links TRBV15 to TRBJ2-5, with D possibly being TRBD1 or TRBD2 (5 bases each). Trimming pared 1 base from V and 5 bases from J, leaving 14 bases between. The CDR3 length is 15 residues. Germline CDR1 LNHNV, CDR2 YYDKDF (reference sequence). The CDR3 DNA is TGTGCCACCAGCAGAGTCGGGGCTTATGATGAGACCCAGTACTTC. Protein product: CATSRVGAYDETQYF.

This chain joins TRBV6-4 and TRBJ2-3; 7 nucleotides match TRBD2. Germline CDR1 is MRHNA and CDR2 is SNTAGT. The CDR3 has 14 amino acids. The V segment lost 6 bases and the J segment 2 bases; nucleotides outside the gene matches: 5. CDR3 sequence: CASRASGPTDTQYF. The CDR3 bases are TGTGCCAGCAGGGCTAGCGGCCCCACAGATACGCAGTATTTT.

This sequence joins TRBV11-2 and TRBJ2-1; TRBD1 matches 7 bases. J lost 8 bases, V lost 1 base, and 11 bases had no gene match. Per germline, CDR1 SGHAT and CDR2 FQNNGV. The length of the CDR3 is 16 residues. DNA for the CDR3: TGTGCCAGCAGCTTAGGGGGGACAGTTTTTTTCCATGAGCAGTTCTTC. Translation: CASSLGGTVFFHEQFF. The full variable domain, with the rest looked up from reference TRBV11-2 and TRBJ2-1, is EAGVAQSPRYKIIEKRQSVAFWCNPISGHATLYWYQQILGQGPKLLIQFQNNGVVDDSQLPKDRFSAERLKGVDSTLKIQPAKLEDSAVYLCASSLGGTVFFHEQFFGPGTRLTVL.

This clonotype has more than one count but fewer than ten. The chain has TRBV12-3 or TRBV12-4 and TRBJ1-1; no clear D gene. The V end lost 3 bases, the J end lost 5 bases, and 10 bases lay between the germline ends. This CDR3 contains 13 residues. CDR3 region: CASSFGSGTEAFF. The CDR3 nucleotides read TGTGCCAGCAGTTTTGGTTCGGGGACTGAAGCTTTCTTT.

This clonotype was recorded a few times. The gene calls are TRBV29-1 and TRBJ2-7; TRBD1 aligns across 7 bases. This CDR3 is built from 14 residues. CDR1 SQVTM and CDR2 ANQGSEA come from the germline V gene. CDR3 nucleotide sequence: TGCGCCGTTGGGGACAGTCTAACTAACTACGAGCAGTACTTC. This codes for CAVGDSLTNYEQYF.

This chain joins TRBV29-1 and TRBJ2-5; 8 nucleotides agree with TRBD2. There are 17 residues in the CDR3. V dropped 4 bases and J dropped 1; count of bases not matched to a gene: 14. The germline gives CDR1 SQVTM, CDR2 ANQGSEA. This chain's CDR3 is CSVGQRGTQNPQETQYF. For the CDR3, the DNA is TGCAGCGTTGGCCAGCGGGGGACCCAGAATCCCCAAGAGACCCAGTACTTC.

The chain is built from TRBV6-1 and TRBJ1-5, with a weak D call TRBD1 (6 bases). Germline CDR1 and CDR2: MNHNS and SASEGT. V lost 7 bases, J lost 3 bases, and 13 bases lay in between. The CDR3 is made up of 14 amino acids. The CDR3 DNA follows: TGTGCCAGCACCCTGGACAGCCCCAATCAGCCCCAGCATTTT. It is translated as CASTLDSPNQPQHF.

The J gene is TRBJ2-1, the V gene TRBV12-3 or TRBV12-4; weak D call: TRBD2 (5 bases). The CDR3 has 15 amino acids. The ends were cut back, 5 bases at V and 10 bases at J, with 21 bases in the middle. This CDR3 reads CASSPPDAGTGEQFF. The CDR3 nucleotides read TGTGCCAGCAGTCCGCCGGATGCGGGTACGGGCGAGCAGTTCTTC.

The chain employs TRBV9 and TRBJ2-6; D gene ambiguous. V lost 0 bases, J lost 0 bases, and 4 bases lay in between. Germline CDR1 and CDR2: SGDLS and YYNGEE. There are 15 residues in the CDR3. The DNA of the CDR3 is TGTGCCAGCAGCGTAGATGGCTCTGGGGCCAACGTCCTGACTTTC. It yields the protein CASSVDGSGANVLTF.

In its sample, this clonotype was seen a few times. The V gene is TRBV7-2, the J gene TRBJ1-2; D is possibly TRBD1 (5 bases). Looked up from germline, CDR1 is SGHTA and CDR2 is FQGNSA. The CDR3 runs to 12 residues. V lost 1 base and J lost 7, with 7 bases in between. The CDR3 region has the DNA TGTGCCAGCAGCTTAGGGAGGGGTGGCTACACCTTC. Amino acids: CASSLGRGGYTF.